This passage covers 3 T cell receptor beta chains from one sample sequenced in a study of blood T cell repertoires in COVID-19 (dated by TCRdb to the early 2020s). Libraries were constructed by the immunoSEQ multiplex PCR assay. TCRdb limited this immuneACCESS table to in-frame rearrangements with V and J called. A share of clones is missing; checked studies link under half to unresolved V genes, and the rest is unexplained. Across this sample there are around 310,000 clones, with 90% seen only once. The ten largest clones add up to roughly 7.3% of the sample. The sample consisted of peripheral blood. The receptors here all came from a woman in her twenties or thirties with COVID-19, enrolled during active disease.

There are a few counts of this clone. The chain is built from TRBV18 and TRBJ1-2; 7 bases line up with TRBD1. Germline trimming cut 3 bases from V and 8 bases from J; bases unmatched to any gene: 6. The CDR3 is made up of 13 amino acids. Germline V gene sequence: CDR1 KGHSH, CDR2 LQKENI. In nucleotides, the CDR3 is TGTGCCAGCTCACCTTTAGGGGGCGTCGGCTACACCTTC. Translating gives CASSPLGGVGYTF.

The chain combines TRBV27 with TRBJ2-7; the D is unclear. V dropped 5 bases and J dropped 7 bases, with 21 bases sitting between them. Germline-derived CDR1 and CDR2 are MNHEY and SMNVEV (reference sequence). The CDR3 has 15 residues. The CDR3 here is CASSPQTMGPNEQYF. CDR3 in DNA: TGTGCCAGCAGTCCACAAACGATGGGCCCAAATGAGCAGTACTTC.

This chain links TRBV5-1 with TRBJ1-2; 9 bases agree with TRBD1. Losses at the gene ends were 4 bases for V and 3 bases for J; bases not matched to a gene: 7. Germline values: CDR1 SGHRS, CDR2 YFSETQ. The CDR3 length is 15 residues. The CDR3 DNA is TGCGCCAGCAGCCAGGGACAGGGTATGCACTATGGCTACACCTTC. Protein: CASSQGQGMHYGYTF.